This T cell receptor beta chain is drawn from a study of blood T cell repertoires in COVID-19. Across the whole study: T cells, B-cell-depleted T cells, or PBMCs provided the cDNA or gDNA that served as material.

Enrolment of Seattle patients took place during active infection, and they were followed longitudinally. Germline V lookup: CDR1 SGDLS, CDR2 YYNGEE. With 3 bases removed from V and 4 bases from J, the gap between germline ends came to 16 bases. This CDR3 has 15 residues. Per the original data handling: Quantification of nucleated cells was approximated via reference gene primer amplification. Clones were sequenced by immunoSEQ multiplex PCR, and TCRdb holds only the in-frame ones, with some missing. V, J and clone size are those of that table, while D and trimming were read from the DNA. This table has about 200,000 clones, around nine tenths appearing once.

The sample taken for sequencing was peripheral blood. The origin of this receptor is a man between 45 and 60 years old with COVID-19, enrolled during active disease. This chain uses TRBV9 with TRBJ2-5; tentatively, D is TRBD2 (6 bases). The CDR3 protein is CASSGEWRAGETQYF. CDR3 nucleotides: TGTGCCAGCAGCGGGGAGTGGAGGGCAGGAGAGACCCAGTACTTC.